Listed below are T cell receptor beta chains from one sample, sequenced in a study of early T cells in non-severe SARS-CoV-2 infection. TCRdb reanalysed the 5' RACE reads using MiXCR and keeps one entry per CDR3 protein. The sample lists about 84,000 distinct CDR3 sequences, about an eighth occurring once. Input material: whole blood. All receptors come from an adult who was a healthcare worker with PCR-confirmed SARS-CoV-2 infection or an uninfected control (not recorded which). Each CDR3 is given with its conserved first and last residue. Each record gives: V gene, J gene, D gene, clone size, CDR3 length, CDR3 DNA, CDR3 protein. D genes are given only for firm matches. Expanded clones get a size class; other rows say once, few or many, or leave the size out.

V gene: TRBV28; J gene: TRBJ2-5; D gene: TRBD2; clone size: -; CDR3 length: 16; CDR3 DNA: TGTGCCAGCAGCCGTACTCTGACTAGCGGGGTAGAGACCCAGTACTTC; CDR3 protein: CASSRTLTSGVETQYF
V gene: TRBV6-1; J gene: TRBJ1-5; D gene: -; clone size: many; CDR3 length: 15; CDR3 DNA: TGTGCCAGCAGTGGAGGCAGGGGAGGCAATCAGCCCCAGCATTTT; CDR3 protein: CASSGGRGGNQPQHF
V gene: TRBV27; J gene: TRBJ2-7; D gene: -; clone size: few; CDR3 length: 14; CDR3 DNA: TGTGCCAGCAGTTTTAGGTCTCAGGGGAGAGGGCAGTACTTC; CDR3 protein: CASSFRSQGRGQYF
V gene: TRBV7-6; J gene: TRBJ1-3; D gene: -; clone size: few; CDR3 length: 13; CDR3 DNA: TGTGCCAGCAGCTTATGGACGGACGACACCATATATTTT; CDR3 protein: CASSLWTDDTIYF
V gene: TRBV4-2; J gene: TRBJ2-7; D gene: -; clone size: -; CDR3 length: 12; CDR3 DNA: TGTGCCAGCAGCCAAGAGTCGGGAAGGCAGTACTTC; CDR3 protein: CASSQESGRQYF
V gene: TRBV5-4; J gene: TRBJ1-1; D gene: -; clone size: many; CDR3 length: 14; CDR3 DNA: TGTGCCAGCAGCCGGGGGCTGAAGAACACTGAAGCTTTCTTT; CDR3 protein: CASSRGLKNTEAFF
V gene: TRBV20-1; J gene: TRBJ2-7; D gene: TRBD2; clone size: many; CDR3 length: 14; CDR3 DNA: TGCAGTGCTAGAGTCGGACTAGCGGGGGGTGAGCAGTACTTC; CDR3 protein: CSARVGLAGGEQYF
V gene: TRBV19; J gene: TRBJ1-5; D gene: -; clone size: few; CDR3 length: 17; CDR3 DNA: TGTGCCAGTAGCCGACCCGGGATTAGGAGGAGCAATCAGCCCCAGCATTTT; CDR3 protein: CASSRPGIRRSNQPQHF
V gene: TRBV11-1; J gene: TRBJ2-3; D gene: TRBD2; clone size: many; CDR3 length: 17; CDR3 DNA: TGTGCCAGCAGCCCCCGACTAGCGGGATCTCCCACAGATACGCAGTATTTT; CDR3 protein: CASSPRLAGSPTDTQYF
V gene: TRBV7-9; J gene: TRBJ1-3; D gene: -; clone size: -; CDR3 length: 18; CDR3 DNA: TGTGCCAGTACTCGGGGGACCATGTTAGGCAGCTCTGGAAACACCATATATTTT; CDR3 protein: CASTRGTMLGSSGNTIYF
V gene: TRBV3-1; J gene: TRBJ1-2; D gene: -; clone size: many; CDR3 length: 15; CDR3 DNA: TGTGCCAGCAGCCCGTCCCACCGAGCTCTCTATGGCTACACCTTC; CDR3 protein: CASSPSHRALYGYTF
V gene: TRBV7-3; J gene: TRBJ1-1; D gene: TRBD1; clone size: -; CDR3 length: 16; CDR3 DNA: TGTGCCAGCAGCTTAACCCCCCACAGGGGGCTCACTGAAGCTTTCTTT; CDR3 protein: CASSLTPHRGLTEAFF
V gene: TRBV29-1; J gene: TRBJ2-7; D gene: -; clone size: -; CDR3 length: 13; CDR3 DNA: TGCAGCGTTGATGGGACAACCACCTACGAGCAGTACTTC; CDR3 protein: CSVDGTTTYEQYF
V gene: TRBV6-2/TRBV6-3; J gene: TRBJ1-4; D gene: -; clone size: -; CDR3 length: 12; CDR3 DNA: TGTGCCAGCGGACAGACTAATGAAAAACTGTTTTTT; CDR3 protein: CASGQTNEKLFF
V gene: TRBV4-1; J gene: TRBJ2-1; D gene: -; clone size: -; CDR3 length: 13; CDR3 DNA: TGCGCCAGCAGCCAGCCCCAATCCAATGAGCAGTTCTTC; CDR3 protein: CASSQPQSNEQFF
V gene: TRBV20-1; J gene: TRBJ2-2; D gene: -; clone size: many; CDR3 length: 13; CDR3 DNA: TGCAGTGGGGCTGGGCCCAACACCGGGGAGCTGTTTTTT; CDR3 protein: CSGAGPNTGELFF
V gene: TRBV7-6; J gene: TRBJ2-2; D gene: -; clone size: few; CDR3 length: 16; CDR3 DNA: TGTGCCAGCAGCTTAGTGGAGGGATTGAACACCGGGGAGCTGTTTTTT; CDR3 protein: CASSLVEGLNTGELFF
V gene: TRBV20-1; J gene: TRBJ1-4; D gene: TRBD1; clone size: many; CDR3 length: 13; CDR3 DNA: TGCAGTGCTCGTGGACAGGTGGGAGAAAAACTGTTTTTT; CDR3 protein: CSARGQVGEKLFF
V gene: TRBV5-1; J gene: TRBJ1-1; D gene: -; clone size: many; CDR3 length: 14; CDR3 DNA: TGCGCCAGCAGCTTGGAAGACCGGAACACTGAAGCTTTCTTT; CDR3 protein: CASSLEDRNTEAFF
V gene: TRBV9; J gene: TRBJ2-6; D gene: TRBD1; clone size: many; CDR3 length: 18; CDR3 DNA: TGTGCCAGCAGCCCCTGGGGACAGGGGATCTCTGGGGCCAACGTCCTGACTTTC; CDR3 protein: CASSPWGQGISGANVLTF
V gene: TRBV9; J gene: TRBJ2-1; D gene: -; clone size: many; CDR3 length: 11; CDR3 DNA: TGTGCCAGCAGTCGTGAGCATGAGCAGTTCTTC; CDR3 protein: CASSREHEQFF
V gene: TRBV29-1; J gene: TRBJ1-1; D gene: TRBD1; clone size: many; CDR3 length: 12; CDR3 DNA: TGCAGCGCAGGGGGCATGAACACTGAAGCTTTCTTT; CDR3 protein: CSAGGMNTEAFF
V gene: TRBV7-2; J gene: TRBJ2-7; D gene: -; clone size: few; CDR3 length: 14; CDR3 DNA: TGTGCCAGCAGCTCAAACCGAGACGCTTACGAGCAGTACTTC; CDR3 protein: CASSSNRDAYEQYF
V gene: TRBV3-1; J gene: TRBJ2-7; D gene: -; clone size: many; CDR3 length: 15; CDR3 DNA: TGTGCCAGCAGCCAAGATAGTCCAGGGGCCTACGAGCAGTACTTC; CDR3 protein: CASSQDSPGAYEQYF
V gene: TRBV6-5; J gene: TRBJ2-3; D gene: -; clone size: few; CDR3 length: 12; CDR3 DNA: TGTGCCAGCAGGACAACCACAGATACGCAGTATTTT; CDR3 protein: CASRTTTDTQYF
V gene: TRBV25-1; J gene: TRBJ1-1; D gene: TRBD1; clone size: few; CDR3 length: 17; CDR3 DNA: TGTGCCAGCAGGGGGACAGGGGGCCCTCGTTTGAACACTGAAGCTTTCTTT; CDR3 protein: CASRGTGGPRLNTEAFF
V gene: TRBV28; J gene: TRBJ1-5; D gene: TRBD1; clone size: -; CDR3 length: 15; CDR3 DNA: TGTGCCAGCAGTTTTACTTGGCGGACAGGGCCCCCGGTTACTTTT; CDR3 protein: CASSFTWRTGPPVTF
V gene: TRBV20-1; J gene: TRBJ1-4; D gene: -; clone size: many; CDR3 length: 17; CDR3 DNA: TGCAGTGCCGAACCTACCCGCCTGGGGGGGGCGGGCGAAAAACTGTTTTTT; CDR3 protein: CSAEPTRLGGAGEKLFF
V gene: TRBV19; J gene: TRBJ2-1; D gene: TRBD2; clone size: many; CDR3 length: 15; CDR3 DNA: TGTGCCAGTAGTATAGGTACTAGCGGTTACAATGAGCAGTTCTTC; CDR3 protein: CASSIGTSGYNEQFF
V gene: TRBV7-2; J gene: TRBJ1-6; D gene: -; clone size: few; CDR3 length: 14; CDR3 DNA: TGTGCCAGCAGCTTGGACCCGGGAGATTCACCCCTCCACTTT; CDR3 protein: CASSLDPGDSPLHF
V gene: TRBV6-1; J gene: TRBJ1-5; D gene: -; clone size: few; CDR3 length: 21; CDR3 DNA: TGTGCCAGCAGTGAAGGCTATGTCGTCCCGGGGGGCCCTGCCAGCAATCAGCCCCAGCATTTT; CDR3 protein: CASSEGYVVPGGPASNQPQHF
V gene: TRBV5-1; J gene: TRBJ1-1; D gene: TRBD1; clone size: many; CDR3 length: 15; CDR3 DNA: TGCGCCAGCAGCTTGACAGGGGGCAGGGGCACTGAAGCTTTCTTT; CDR3 protein: CASSLTGGRGTEAFF
V gene: TRBV7-9; J gene: TRBJ2-7; D gene: TRBD2; clone size: few; CDR3 length: 16; CDR3 DNA: TGTGCCAGCAGCCACAGCTTAGCGGGAGGCATGTCCGAGCAGTACTTC; CDR3 protein: CASSHSLAGGMSEQYF
V gene: TRBV3-1; J gene: TRBJ1-6; D gene: -; clone size: -; CDR3 length: 14; CDR3 DNA: TGTGCCAGCAGCACCGGGTCCAATAATTCACCCCTCCACTTT; CDR3 protein: CASSTGSNNSPLHF
V gene: TRBV5-5; J gene: TRBJ1-1; D gene: -; clone size: -; CDR3 length: 15; CDR3 DNA: TGTGCCAGCAGCTTGGCTGGGGGGCAGTACACTGAAGCTTTCTTT; CDR3 protein: CASSLAGGQYTEAFF
V gene: TRBV11-3; J gene: TRBJ2-5; D gene: TRBD1; clone size: many; CDR3 length: 13; CDR3 DNA: TGTGCCAGCAGCCCCGGGACAGAAGAGACCCAGTACTTC; CDR3 protein: CASSPGTEETQYF
V gene: TRBV3-1; J gene: TRBJ2-1; D gene: -; clone size: many; CDR3 length: 16; CDR3 DNA: TGTGCCAGCAGCCAAGGACCCTCGGATCCCTACAATGAGCAGTTCTTC; CDR3 protein: CASSQGPSDPYNEQFF
V gene: TRBV30; J gene: TRBJ1-6; D gene: -; clone size: many; CDR3 length: 12; CDR3 DNA: TGTGCCCGGGGCCAGAGTAATTCACCCCTCCACTTT; CDR3 protein: CARGQSNSPLHF
V gene: TRBV29-1; J gene: TRBJ2-2; D gene: -; clone size: many; CDR3 length: 13; CDR3 DNA: TGCAGCGTTGATGGACACAACACCGGGGAGCTGTTTTTT; CDR3 protein: CSVDGHNTGELFF
V gene: TRBV19; J gene: TRBJ1-5; D gene: -; clone size: many; CDR3 length: 14; CDR3 DNA: TGTGCCAGTAGGATACAGGGTGCCAATCAGCCCCAGCATTTT; CDR3 protein: CASRIQGANQPQHF
V gene: TRBV5-1; J gene: TRBJ2-7; D gene: -; clone size: -; CDR3 length: 16; CDR3 DNA: TGCGCCAGCAGCTTGGCCAGGACAGTGAGCTCCTACGAGCAGTACTTC; CDR3 protein: CASSLARTVSSYEQYF
V gene: TRBV13; J gene: TRBJ2-7; D gene: -; clone size: many; CDR3 length: 11; CDR3 DNA: TGTGCCAGCAGTTTAGGGGGAGAGCAGTACTTC; CDR3 protein: CASSLGGEQYF
V gene: TRBV21-1; J gene: TRBJ1-1; D gene: -; clone size: many; CDR3 length: 16; CDR3 DNA: TGTGCCAGCATCCTCCCGCGAGGGAAGGATTTGGCTGAAGCTTTCTTT; CDR3 protein: CASILPRGKDLAEAFF
V gene: TRBV20-1; J gene: TRBJ2-1; D gene: TRBD2; clone size: -; CDR3 length: 13; CDR3 DNA: TGCAATTTGATGGCGGGGGGGCCCAATGAGCAGTTCTTC; CDR3 protein: CNLMAGGPNEQFF
V gene: TRBV10-3; J gene: TRBJ2-2; D gene: -; clone size: many; CDR3 length: 15; CDR3 DNA: TGTGCCATCAGGGGAGCCCTGATAGACACCGGGGAGCTGTTTTTT; CDR3 protein: CAIRGALIDTGELFF
V gene: TRBV7-6; J gene: TRBJ2-1; D gene: TRBD2; clone size: -; CDR3 length: 13; CDR3 DNA: TGTGCCAGCGGGACTAGCGGTTACAATGAGCAGTTCTTC; CDR3 protein: CASGTSGYNEQFF
V gene: TRBV9; J gene: TRBJ2-3; D gene: TRBD2; clone size: few; CDR3 length: 16; CDR3 DNA: TGTGCCAGCAGCGTAGGGGCTAGCGGTCCGTCTGGTACGCAGTATTTT; CDR3 protein: CASSVGASGPSGTQYF
V gene: TRBV20-1; J gene: TRBJ1-2; D gene: TRBD1; clone size: -; CDR3 length: 13; CDR3 DNA: TGCAGTGCTAGAGCTGACAGGGGTTGGGGCTACACCTTC; CDR3 protein: CSARADRGWGYTF
V gene: TRBV5-6; J gene: TRBJ1-3; D gene: -; clone size: many; CDR3 length: 13; CDR3 DNA: TGTGCCAGCAGCACCCCACCTGGAAACACCATATATTTT; CDR3 protein: CASSTPPGNTIYF
V gene: TRBV20-1; J gene: TRBJ2-3; D gene: -; clone size: many; CDR3 length: 14; CDR3 DNA: TGCAGTGCTCTTATTCAGCCCGCAACAGATACGCAGTATTTT; CDR3 protein: CSALIQPATDTQYF
V gene: TRBV7-9; J gene: TRBJ2-1; D gene: TRBD1; clone size: many; CDR3 length: 15; CDR3 DNA: TGTGCCAGCAGCGATCGACAGGGAACCTACAATGAGCAGTTCTTC; CDR3 protein: CASSDRQGTYNEQFF
V gene: TRBV21-1; J gene: TRBJ2-7; D gene: -; clone size: many; CDR3 length: 20; CDR3 DNA: TGTGCCAGCAGCGACGACCCCGGGACTAGCGGGAGGGGGCCGCCTGGCGAGCAGTACTTC; CDR3 protein: CASSDDPGTSGRGPPGEQYF
V gene: TRBV5-1; J gene: TRBJ1-4; D gene: -; clone size: few; CDR3 length: 14; CDR3 DNA: TGCGCCAGCAGCTTTGGAGGGGTAGACGAAAAACTGTTTTTT; CDR3 protein: CASSFGGVDEKLFF
V gene: TRBV7-2; J gene: TRBJ2-1; D gene: TRBD2; clone size: -; CDR3 length: 14; CDR3 DNA: TGTGCCAGCAGCTGGCTAGCGGGAGGGGATGAGCAGTTCTTC; CDR3 protein: CASSWLAGGDEQFF
V gene: TRBV3-1; J gene: TRBJ2-1; D gene: -; clone size: -; CDR3 length: 13; CDR3 DNA: TGTGCCAGCACCCCCAGGAGGCGTAATGAGCAGTTCTTC; CDR3 protein: CASTPRRRNEQFF
V gene: TRBV29-1; J gene: TRBJ2-5; D gene: -; clone size: many; CDR3 length: 13; CDR3 DNA: TGCAGCGTTGTAAGGAGAAACCAAGAGACCCAGTACTTC; CDR3 protein: CSVVRRNQETQYF
V gene: TRBV2; J gene: TRBJ2-5; D gene: TRBD1; clone size: -; CDR3 length: 14; CDR3 DNA: TGTGCCAGCACAATGACAGGGGTGATCGAGACCCAGTACTTC; CDR3 protein: CASTMTGVIETQYF
V gene: TRBV3-1; J gene: TRBJ1-6; D gene: -; clone size: many; CDR3 length: 16; CDR3 DNA: TGTGCCAGCAGCCAGGAGGGGCAGCTCGATAATTCACCCCTCCACTTT; CDR3 protein: CASSQEGQLDNSPLHF
V gene: TRBV29-1; J gene: TRBJ2-1; D gene: TRBD1; clone size: many; CDR3 length: 12; CDR3 DNA: TGCAGCGTCTCAACAGGGGGCAATGAGCAGTTCTTC; CDR3 protein: CSVSTGGNEQFF
V gene: TRBV6-1; J gene: TRBJ2-7; D gene: -; clone size: -; CDR3 length: 13; CDR3 DNA: TGTGCCAGCAGCGCGGGACGGAAATCCGAGCAGTACTTC; CDR3 protein: CASSAGRKSEQYF